Listed below are T cell receptor beta chains from one sample, sequenced in a study of blood T cell repertoires in COVID-19. Measured with immunoSEQ multiplex PCR; TCRdb has only the in-frame clones, and not every one. The sample records nearly 400,000 clones, 85% to 90% being singletons. The material sequenced was PBMCs or T cells enriched from blood (not recorded which). These TCRs come from a woman aged 25 to 39 who had recovered from COVID-19. Both conserved end residues are part of each CDR3. Fields, in order: D gene, V gene, J gene, clone size, CDR3 DNA, CDR3 protein. D genes are given only for firm matches. Only some rows state a clone size, as once, few, many or a class for expanded clones.

NA	TRBV18	TRBJ1-2	NA	TGTGCCAGCTCACAAAACAGCAGAAGCTATGGCTACACCTTC	CASSQNSRSYGYTF
NA	TRBV4-2	TRBJ2-5	NA	TGTGCCAGCAGCCAAGTATCTCTTGGGCTTGGAGGGAAAGAGACCCAGTACTTC	CASSQVSLGLGGKETQYF
TRBD2	TRBV5-4	TRBJ2-7	NA	TGTGCCAGCAGCTCGGGACTAGCGGGGCCCTACGAGCAGTACTTC	CASSSGLAGPYEQYF
TRBD1	TRBV19	TRBJ1-1	once	TGTGCCAGTAGCAATCTCGGACAGGGTGGCGCTGAAGCTTTCTTT	CASSNLGQGGAEAFF
TRBD1	TRBV5-5	TRBJ1-3	NA	TGTGCCAGCAGCTTCGGGACAGGCGGCACCATATATTTT	CASSFGTGGTIYF
NA	TRBV11-2	TRBJ1-5	few	TGTGCCAGCAGCACACTCACAGGGCGCCCCCAGCATTTT	CASSTLTGRPQHF
TRBD1	TRBV7-8	TRBJ1-3	NA	TGTGCCAGCAGCTGGGACAGGGATGGAAACACCATATATTTT	CASSWDRDGNTIYF
TRBD2	TRBV25-1	TRBJ2-2	NA	TGTGCCAGCAGACCAGCGGGAGTGGTGACCGGGGAGCTGTTTTTT	CASRPAGVVTGELFF
TRBD2	TRBV9	TRBJ2-1	NA	TGTGCCAGCAGCGAGCCCTTAGCGGGGGCGGGGAATGAGCAGTTCTTC	CASSEPLAGAGNEQFF
TRBD2	TRBV9	TRBJ2-2	NA	TGTGCCAGCAGCGCCCTTCGGAGCGGGGGGGCCAACACCGGGGAGCTGTTTTTT	CASSALRSGGANTGELFF
TRBD1	TRBV19	TRBJ1-2	NA	TGTGCCAGTAGTATAGTGGAGACAGGGGCTGAGGGCTACACCTTC	CASSIVETGAEGYTF
NA	TRBV5-1	TRBJ2-2	NA	TGCGCCAGCAGCATAAGACAGGCAAACACCGGGGAGCTGTTTTTT	CASSIRQANTGELFF
NA	TRBV10-3	TRBJ1-1	NA	TGTGCCATCAGTGAAACAGGGAACACTGAAGCTTTCTTT	CAISETGNTEAFF
TRBD2	TRBV6-2/TRBV6-3	TRBJ2-2	NA	TGTGCCAGCAGTCGGGGGACTAGCGGGAGGGGGAACACCGGGGAGCTGTTTTTT	CASSRGTSGRGNTGELFF
NA	TRBV28	TRBJ1-1	NA	TGTGCCAGCAGAGCAAGTGGAGGGAGAAGAGCTTTCTTT	CASRASGGRRAFF
TRBD1	TRBV7-6	TRBJ1-1	NA	TGTGCCAGCAGCGTTGGGACAGGAAGAAACACTGAAGCTTTCTTT	CASSVGTGRNTEAFF
NA	TRBV18	TRBJ1-3	NA	TGTGCCAGCTCACTTAACCCGGTCTCTGGAAACACCATATATTTT	CASSLNPVSGNTIYF
NA	TRBV9	TRBJ2-7	NA	TGTGCCAGCAGCCCAAGCACAGGGAGCGAGCAGTACTTC	CASSPSTGSEQYF